The present T cell receptor beta chain was sequenced within a study of low-dose radiotherapy and immunotherapy resistance in tumors. Turning to the study itself: The fractionation for Cohort 1 was 0.5 Gy per fraction every 2 weeks, totaling 6.5 Gy.

Time point given: before trial treatment. Every donor's regimen consisted of nivolumab, ipilimumab, aspirin, low-dose cyclophosphamide and low-dose radiotherapy. This clonotype occurred many times. Germline lookup yields CDR1 KGHDR and CDR2 SFDVKD. The CDR3 loop spans 15 amino acids. Trimming took 2 bases from V and 5 from J; bases not matched to a gene: 5. TRAV- and TRBV-specific primers primed first-strand cDNA, covering alpha and beta chains. The TCRs were subjected to amplification over 20 PCR cycles employing a constant-region primer in conjunction with a V-primer adapter. MiXCR, run by TCRdb on the reads, gives a single entry per CDR3 protein. The data show 55,000 to 80,000 distinct CDR3 sequences, around a quarter seen once.

This clonotype was obtained from a male donor with rectosigmoid adenocarcinoma. The chain has TRBV24-1 and TRBJ2-7; 10 bases map to TRBD1. Sequencing used PBMCs, obtained before treatment. CDR3 protein: CATSDSDRGDHEQYF. The CDR3, as DNA: TGTGCCACCAGTGATTCGGACAGGGGGGACCACGAGCAGTACTTC.